This record looks at one T cell receptor (beta chain) sequence and its context. Its target is not known. The sample originates from a study of OX40 agonist ivuxolimab in advanced cancers. The V end lost 4 bases, the J end lost 5 bases, and 6 bases lay between the germline ends. Germline CDR1 SGHRS, CDR2 YFSETQ. The CDR3 length is 11 residues. The method was immunoSEQ multiplex PCR; TCRdb's version includes in-frame clones alone and lacks a portion of them. This sample has 42,000 or so clones, with around 84% found just once. Notes on the study in general: With doses of 0.1 to 3.0 mg/kg, CD4+ and CD8+ blood T cells had undergone clonal expansion by week 6.

This receptor was obtained from an adult with an advanced solid tumor such as melanoma, head and neck, liver or kidney cancer. The V call is TRBV5-1, the J call TRBJ1-1; D ambiguous. The material was CD4+ or CD8+ T cells sorted from blood, obtained in a trial of the OX40 agonist ivuxolimab. The DNA of the CDR3 is TGCGCCAGCAGCCTTGGGACTGAAGCTTTCTTT. Translating gives CASSLGTEAFF.